These 10 T cell receptor beta chains were all obtained from the same sample, sequenced in a study of T cells in Graves' hyperthyroidism and ophthalmopathy. RNA transcripts served as the template for amplifying TCR beta CDR3 regions. When the TCR CDR3 underwent first-round RT-PCR, the HTBI primer set was used. TCRdb fed the multiplex PCR reads into MiXCR, producing one record per CDR3 protein. This sample has 340,000 or so distinct CDR3 sequences, with around 20% found just once. Input material: blood. The receptors derive from a woman between 45 and 60 years old with Graves' hyperthyroidism.

This clonotype was seen ten or more times. The chain couples TRBV20-1 to TRBJ2-7; 10 nucleotides match TRBD2. The trim removed 6 bases at V and 2 bases at J, leaving 7 bases unmatched. This CDR3 spans 14 amino acids. CDR1 is DFQATT and CDR2 is SNEGSKA in the germline V gene (reference sequence). The DNA of the CDR3 is TGCAGTGCCAAAGGACTAGCGGCCGCCTACGAGCAGTACTTC. Its translation is CSAKGLAAAYEQYF.

Points on this clonotype: Sequence at one end of the junction differs from germline and may be a read error. The V gene is TRBV29-1, the J gene TRBJ2-7; D gene uncertain. CDR3 size: 15 residues. Per the germline V gene, CDR1 is SQVTM and CDR2 is ANQGSEA. The CDR3 DNA is TGCAGCGCTGAAGTGGGGAAGGGCAGGTCCTACGAGCAGTACTTC. Protein product: CSAEVGKGRSYEQYF.

The rearrangement joins TRBV19 to TRBJ1-1; D remains unclear. Looked up from germline, CDR1 is LNHDA and CDR2 is SQIVND (reference sequence). The ends were cut back, 3 bases at V and 3 bases at J, with 5 bases in the middle. The CDR3 spans 12 residues. Here the CDR3 DNA reads TGTGCCAGTAGTATGTCGGACACTGAAGCTTTCTTT. It encodes CASSMSDTEAFF.

The V call is TRBV4-1, the J call TRBJ2-4; 9 bases are a match to TRBD2. Trimming at V came to 2 bases and at J to 3 bases, leaving 5 bases not matched to a gene. The CDR3 spans 16 residues. Germline V gene data show CDR1 as MGHRA and CDR2 as YSYEKL. The CDR3 loop reads CASSQPLAGSKNIQYF. CDR3 sequence (DNA): TGCGCCAGCAGCCAACCCCTAGCGGGAAGCAAAAACATTCAGTACTTC.

At least ten counts were recorded for this clonotype. The genes are TRBV28 and TRBJ1-4, with D possibly TRBD1 on 5 matching bases. Trimming removed 3 bases from V and 7 bases from J, with 12 bases in between. CDR3 size: 14 residues. The germline V gene has CDR1 MDHEN and CDR2 SYDVKM. CDR3 nucleotide sequence: TGTGCCAGCAGTTTCAGGGCGAGGGGTGAAAAACTGTTTTTT. Encoded protein: CASSFRARGEKLFF.

This clonotype was observed a handful of times. J is TRBJ2-5 and V is TRBV6-1; TRBD2 agrees at 7 bases. Germline V gives CDR1 MNHNS, CDR2 SASEGT. V lost 0 bases to trimming and J lost 5 bases; unmatched junction nucleotides: 6. The CDR3 contains 15 residues. CDR3 DNA sequence: TGTGCCAGCAGTGAAGCGCCTAGCGGTTGGGAGACCCAGTACTTC. Translated: CASSEAPSGWETQYF.

There are a few counts of this clonotype. This sequence joins TRBV29-1 and TRBJ2-2; D ambiguous. Germline V lookup: CDR1 SQVTM, CDR2 ANQGSEA. This CDR3 comprises 12 residues. Trimming shortened V by 7 bases and J by 4 bases, and 10 bases separated the two germline ends. The CDR3 loop reads CSGISFTGELFF. The DNA of the CDR3 is TGCAGCGGGATTTCCTTCACCGGGGAGCTGTTTTTT.

This chain links TRBV7-9 with TRBJ2-1, with 9 bases fitting TRBD2. The V and J ends lost 7 bases and 8 bases, in that order; junction bases with no gene match: 12. CDR3 length equals 15 residues. Germline V gene sequence: CDR1 SEHNR, CDR2 FQNEAQ (reference sequence). The CDR3 here is CASTSPGRGGDEQFF. The CDR3 DNA is TGTGCCAGCACCTCACCGGGGCGGGGGGGGGATGAGCAGTTCTTC.

This clonotype was seen a handful of times. The chain carries TRBV7-3 and TRBJ2-3, with 9 bases aligning to TRBD2. Trimming cost V 4 bases and J 4 bases; bases outside gene matches: 6. The CDR3 runs 15 residues. Germline V gene data show CDR1 as SGHTA and CDR2 as FQGTGA. This chain's CDR3 is CASSSASGKPDTQYF. The CDR3 DNA is TGTGCCAGCAGCTCAGCTAGCGGGAAGCCAGATACGCAGTATTTT.

This clonotype was detected ten times or more. V usage is TRBV2 and J usage is TRBJ2-1, with TRBD1 matching over 7 bases. J lost 3 bases, V lost 6 bases, and 8 bases had no gene match. CDR1 is SNHLY, CDR2 FYNNEI, per germline. The CDR3 contains 15 residues. CDR3 sequence reads: CASSLQDRFYNEQFF. CDR3 bases: TGTGCCAGCAGCCTCCAGGACAGGTTCTACAATGAGCAGTTCTTC.